The sequence of this T cell receptor (beta chain) was determined in a study of shared clonotypes between healthy human individuals. Measured with immunoSEQ multiplex PCR; TCRdb has only the in-frame clones, and not every one. Here the sample spans about 960,000 clones, more than 75% being singletons. This CDR3 spans 17 amino acids. The trim removed 3 bases at V and 6 bases at J, leaving 10 bases unmatched. Germline assignment: CDR1 KGHSH and CDR2 LQKENI. This clone has only one observation. Sample: memory CD4+ T cells sorted from blood. Indicated subset: CD45RA-negative fraction. The sequence was collected from a man aged 18 to 30 in good health. The rearrangement uses TRBV18 and TRBJ2-1; 11 nucleotides agree with TRBD2. The CDR3 loop is CASSPQLLAGALNEQFF. CDR3 coding DNA: TGTGCCAGCTCACCCCAACTACTAGCGGGAGCGCTCAATGAGCAGTTCTTC.